What follows is one TCR beta chain and its context. Its antigen is as yet unknown. The data were obtained in a study of cytomegalovirus exposure and HLA in healthy donors. Points from the study as a whole: Confirmation in vitro established that three CMV-associated chains were specific for CMV antigens.

Data came from immunoSEQ multiplex PCR; TCRdb stores just in-frame clones and leaves some out. The sample records roughly 130,000 clones, 80% to 90% being singletons. Deletions cut 2 bases from V and 4 bases from J, with 24 bases between. Per the germline V gene, CDR1 is MGHRA and CDR2 is YSYEKL. This CDR3 is built from 18 residues. This chain connects TRBV4-1 to TRBJ2-7; a possible D gene is TRBD1 (6 bases). The specimen was PBMCs. This clonotype was obtained from a woman between 18 and 29 years old in good health and CMV-seropositive. The CDR3: CASSQPVRSPGQEYEQYF. The CDR3, as DNA: TGCGCCAGCAGCCAACCCGTAAGATCCCCGGGACAAGAGTACGAGCAGTACTTC.